The present T cell receptor (beta chain) was sequenced within a study of T cell repertoires in cytomegalovirus infection. Study outcomes and limitations: Within the response measured ex vivo, HLA-C-restricted CMV-specific TCR beta clonotypes were dominant. Of the TCR beta families, the public ones yielded a cumulative frequency that identified carriers of CMV plus the relevant HLA.

Points on this clonotype: Its specificity is unknown.

TCRdb passed the reads through MiXCR, listing each CDR3 protein once. The table lists 600,000 to 700,000 distinct CDR3 sequences, roughly 33% of them singletons. This CDR3 is built from 14 residues. Trimming removed 5 bases at V and 4 bases at J, with 17 bases between. In germline, CDR1 is DFQATT, CDR2 SNEGSKA (reference sequence). The TCR sequence derives from a human donor in good health (CMV status not recorded). Some clones in this sample may be carry-over from other donors' samples. Specimen: cultured PBMCs, collected from culture after CMV antigen stimulation. The chain links TRBV20-1 to TRBJ1-2, with D possibly matching TRBD1 (6 bases). CDR3 nucleotide sequence: TGCAGTGCTCAAACAGGCTTCAGGGGCTATGGCTACACCTTC. It encodes CSAQTGFRGYGYTF.